This is a list of T cell receptor beta chains from one sample in a study of blood T cells in healthy people across ages. TCRdb analysed the 5' RACE reads with MiXCR anew, one entry per CDR3 protein. The data hold fewer than 900,000 distinct CDR3 sequences, with over 45% observed a single time. Sequenced sample: blood. The receptors originated from an older woman in good health. CDR3s include the opening cysteine and the closing phenylalanine or tryptophan. Each record gives: D gene, clone size, CDR3 length, J gene, V gene, CDR3 DNA, CDR3 protein. D genes are given only for firm matches. For some rows the clone size is stated as once, few or many, or as a class when expanded; others skip it.

.	few	15	TRBJ2-4	TRBV25-1	TGTGCCAGCAGTCCCGGATTTTCAGGCGAAAACATTCAGTACTTC	CASSPGFSGENIQYF
TRBD2	.	15	TRBJ2-1	TRBV2	TGTGCCAGCAGAACCGGGACTATCTCCTACAATGAGCAGTTCTTC	CASRTGTISYNEQFF
.	.	14	TRBJ2-3	TRBV9	TGTGCCAGCAGCGTAAGGGGGGGCACAGATACGCAGTATTTT	CASSVRGGTDTQYF
.	few	12	TRBJ2-7	TRBV20-1	TGCAGTGCCGGACCAACTCCCGACGAGCAGTACTTC	CSAGPTPDEQYF
TRBD1	.	12	TRBJ1-1	TRBV29-1	TGCAGCGTGGACAGGGGTAGGACTGAAGCTTTCTTT	CSVDRGRTEAFF
.	.	16	TRBJ2-3	TRBV7-3	TGTGCCAGCAGCCACGAACCGGGACGGCCTAAGGATACGCAGTATTTT	CASSHEPGRPKDTQYF
TRBD1	few	14	TRBJ2-2	TRBV5-4	TGTGCCAGCAGCCGGACAGGAGGCACCGGGGAGCTGTTTTTT	CASSRTGGTGELFF
.	few	14	TRBJ2-3	TRBV11-2	TGTGCCAGCAGGGTCCCGGGAAACACAGATACGCAGTATTTT	CASRVPGNTDTQYF
TRBD2	.	16	TRBJ2-3	TRBV7-3	TGTGCCAGCAGCTTAACTAGGACTAGCGGGAGAGATACGCAGTATTTT	CASSLTRTSGRDTQYF
.	few	14	TRBJ2-5	TRBV10-3	TGTGCCATCAGTGAGTCGAGGAGCGGAGAGACCCAGTACTTC	CAISESRSGETQYF
TRBD1	.	16	TRBJ2-5	TRBV9	TGTGCCAGCAGCGGAACGAGGACAGGGGTCCAAGAGACCCAGTACTTC	CASSGTRTGVQETQYF
.	.	17	TRBJ2-1	TRBV4-2	TGTGCCAGCAGCCAGAGTGCGCGTCGGGTGGTCGGCCATGAGCAGTTCTTC	CASSQSARRVVGHEQFF
TRBD2	.	16	TRBJ2-7	TRBV12-3/TRBV12-4	TGTGCCAGCAGTTTAGCGCTGGGACTAACAACCTACGAGCAGTACTTC	CASSLALGLTTYEQYF
TRBD1	.	14	TRBJ2-4	TRBV5-5	TGTGCCAGCAGCTTGGACAGGGGATCAAACATTCAGTACTTC	CASSLDRGSNIQYF
TRBD1	few	11	TRBJ1-2	TRBV20-1	TGCGGAAGGATGACAGGGGAGGGCTACACCTTC	CGRMTGEGYTF
.	many	13	TRBJ2-1	TRBV7-2	TGTGCCAGCAGCTTAGGTCGGGACAATGAGCAGTTCTTC	CASSLGRDNEQFF
.	.	15	TRBJ2-4	TRBV9	TGTGCCAGCAGCGTAGGGGAGACGACCAAAAACATTCAGTACTTC	CASSVGETTKNIQYF
.	.	12	TRBJ1-2	TRBV20-1	TGCAGTGCCGAGCCGGGGGAGCGGGGCTACACCTTC	CSAEPGERGYTF